This TCR beta chain was sequenced during a study of cytomegalovirus exposure and HLA in healthy donors. Primers: 60 Vbeta forward and 13 Jbeta reverse. Assay: immunoSEQ multiplex PCR; the TCRdb copy retains only in-frame clones and omits some. The repertoire has roughly 160,000 clones, 80% of them found once; the top ten carry roughly 4.4%. The CDR3 is 13 amino acids. Looked up from germline, CDR1 is ENHRY and CDR2 is SYGVKD. The V and J ends lost 3 bases and 4 bases respectively, with 7 bases between them. The V call is TRBV10-3, the J call TRBJ2-1; D gene ambiguous. Material: PBMCs. The TCR originated in a man aged 25 to 40 in good health and CMV-seronegative. For the CDR3, the DNA is TGTGCCATCAGTGATGTAATTTACAATGAGCAGTTCTTC. Translation: CAISDVIYNEQFF.